This T cell receptor beta chain appears in the sequencing data of a study of cytomegalovirus exposure and HLA in healthy donors (dated by TCRdb to about 2017). Concerning the study at large: An earlier analysis of fewer than 750 of the donors reported over 250 Gb of sequence data and 95 million to 140 million unique TCR beta sequences obtained from about 200 million T cells. The number of typed donors differed by locus: about 629-640 for A, B, C, DRB1 and DQB1; some 540 for DQA1; 606 for DPA1; and roughly 490 for DPB1. An earlier analysis of 587 of the donors used high-throughput TCR beta sequencing to judge whether each TCR beta V gene segment behaved as functional or pseudogenic. Four to six DR-DQ haplotypes were handled as single units for association and clustering, since linkage in the cohort was strong. Along with the approximately 700-subject first cohort, a separate validation cohort of over a hundred different subjects was used. In a later genetic analysis, genome-wide SNP genotypes for about three fifths of the roughly 670 donors were used, and that subset was treated as a discovery cohort. The study was designed to test whether signatures of past pathogen exposure could be identified by cataloging public T cell receptors. An early release that covered fewer than 750 HLA-typed donors contained around 300 gigabases of sequencing data and tens of millions of unique TCR sequences. Rather than drawing on any new phenotypic data, the later analysis identified candidate immune exposures from TCR beta sequences and the way those sequences occurred across donors. On average, around 240,000 unique TCR beta nucleotide sequences were sequenced per donor among about 400 genotyped donors of the cohort, with around 19% of those sequences being non-productive. In a later analysis, previously published TCR beta repertoires from 500 to 750 donors were re-analyzed and high-resolution HLA genotyping was added so that TCR occurrence patterns could be studied. Every repertoire in the discovery cohort had been generated on one and the same sequencing platform. Alongside the repertoire data, information on donor age, sex, ethnicity and CMV serostatus was compiled. HLA typing included class I and class II loci at four-digit resolution. Using immunosequencing, the study profiled T cell repertoires from 666 subjects and related those repertoires to cytomegalovirus serostatus. Of the roughly 400 genotyped donors, over 80% were placed in the genetic ancestry cluster associated with self-reported Caucasian donors. The study combined high-throughput TCR immunosequencing, statistical association of individual TCRs with disease status, and machine learning to predict cytomegalovirus infection status. Broad study findings and their caveats: A cluster of highly shared sequence variants was judged likely to be a technical artifact of the sequencing pipeline. In a later analysis, most CMV-associated TCR beta chains were found to appear HLA-restricted, with HLA associations seemingly driven largely by CMV exposure. In a later analysis, the rate of TCR association differed among HLA loci, with DRB1 alleles having the most associated TCRs and HLA-C alleles having the fewest. Compared with the roughly 720-donor mean, donors in an Asian-associated ancestry cluster had fewer N-insertions in productive TCRs, according to a later genetic analysis. Specific HLA alleles were associated with over 15,000 TCR beta sequences at a false discovery rate of 0.05 in a later analysis. Because the 87-base-pair reads could not distinguish some IMGT-functional V segments, including TRBV6-2 and TRBV6-3, those segments were excluded. Immune exposure information for the cohort was limited to CMV serostatus. Linkage disequilibrium might explain the correlated functional status among segregating V segments, but an unknown experimental factor could not be excluded. In a later analysis, HLA-associated TCR beta chains showed more clonal expansion and lower generation probabilities than non-associated chains that were equally common. The cohort was sequenced for TCR beta chains only, and without alpha or paired-chain data the features that could be detected were limited. When HLA alleles, especially DR and DQ, strongly co-occurred, attributing TCR associations to individual alleles was difficult. Across donors, most TCR sequences were observed very rarely, whereas some public TCRs were present in many individuals. An earlier analysis of around 540 of the donors showed that most TCR beta V segments appeared in productive rearrangements either about 90% or about 30% of the time, which broadly matched IMGT annotations. In a later genetic analysis, a missense DCLRE1C variant was associated with V-gene and J-gene trimming of TCR beta chains, and the association was replicated in an independent cohort. In both the original and validation cohorts, the classifier was reported to diagnose cytomegalovirus status with high specificity and sensitivity. In a later analysis, several top co-occurrence clusters were reported to appear linked to parvovirus B19, influenza, CMV and Epstein-Barr virus. A few of the identified cytomegalovirus-associated TCR beta chains were confirmed in vitro to be specific for cytomegalovirus antigens. HLA typing was unavailable for some donors at each locus, so association tests used only the typed subset. The presence/absence analyses assumed that sequencing depth was roughly uniform across donors, and that assumption may not be true. It was suggested by the authors that the approach could potentially be generalized to other disease states and immunological phenotypes. The earlier analysis of a few hundred of the donors excluded approximately 17 rarely observed V segments, including chromosome 9 orphons, because counts were too low. A further reported finding was that TCR beta sequences accurately predicted the HLA-A and HLA-B alleles for most subjects in the first cohort. The study listed around 160 TCR beta chains as associated with cytomegalovirus.

The cohort consisted of some 670 healthy bone marrow donors. Cohort members were all nominally healthy when sampled, although unrecorded immune exposures were likely present. The donor tested CMV seronegative, placing the donor among the 350 or so seronegative members of the cohort. Every donor gave a peripheral blood sample, and the peripheral blood mononuclear cells from that sample were used for TCR beta sequencing. Genomic DNA extraction from the blood cell samples was performed with the Qiagen DNeasy Blood Extraction Kit. Receptors were amplified or captured by the immunoSEQ multiplex PCR assay. For the multiplex PCR, a mixture combining 60 forward primers for TCR Vbeta segments and 13 reverse primers for TCR Jbeta segments was used. The CDR3 region of rearranged TCR beta genes was amplified from genomic DNA by a multiplex PCR assay. The Illumina HiSeq System was used to sequence the amplified TCR beta libraries as 87-base-pair reads. Processing in the source paper ran as follows. In a later analysis, some 80 million unique TCR beta chains were counted across the roughly 610 repertoires, and roughly 11 million of these chains were shared by at least two donors. Raw reads were error-corrected and collapsed into unique sequences with a nearest-neighbor algorithm that merged closely related sequences to remove PCR and sequencing errors. Alignment of CDR3 sequences to IMGT reference sequences was used to assign V, D and J gene segments. For a sequence to be retained, a match of at least six nucleotides to both a V gene segment and a J gene segment was required. Rearrangements were classified as productive when the CDR3 lacked stop codons and remained in frame with V and J, and all other rearrangements were classified as non-productive. Following IMGT convention, CDR3 was defined as the stretch from the second conserved V-encoded cysteine to the conserved J-encoded phenylalanine. The earlier analysis of about 610 of the donors excluded any sequence lacking an unambiguous match to a single V gene segment. In an earlier analysis of several hundred of the donors, a V segment was called functional when productive rearrangements were above 56.7%, and segregating when the standard deviation between donors exceeded 5%. A statistical classification framework was built to diagnose cytomegalovirus status from the catalog of TCR beta chain sequences. A later analysis assigned V and J genes by comparing TCR nucleotide sequences with IMGT/GENE-DB human TR gene sequences. A later analysis assigned CDR3 sequences and most-parsimonious VDJ recombination scenarios with the TCRdist pipeline. In a later analysis, every TCR beta chain was defined by the combination of its CDR3 amino acid sequence and its V-gene family, and reads without a unique V-gene family were dropped. As a way to deal with suspected cross-contamination and a sequencing artifact, a later analysis dropped 500 to 700 nucleotide sequences that were highly shared and had low generation probability. In a later analysis, a clonal expansion index was calculated for each public chain from normalized within-repertoire ranks of inferred template counts. In a later analysis, generation probabilities were computed with a VDJ recombination model fitted to out-of-frame rearrangements, and the resulting probabilities were checked against IGoR. A later analysis scored TCR-TCR, TCR-HLA and TCR-CMV co-occurrence with hypergeometric tests, applying a repertoire-size bias correction to TCR pairs. In a later analysis, false discovery rates were estimated by permuting HLA or CMV assignments 20 times. In a later analysis, co-occurring TCRs were grouped with DBSCAN, and TCRdist sequence similarity was added when clustering was performed within HLA-allele-positive subsets. Co-occurrence clustering excluded repertoires with fewer than 30,000 or more than 120,000 public chains, plus five with anomalous nucleotide sharing. This immuneACCESS table, as held by TCRdb, lists in-frame sequences with V and J called but not all clones. Of the missing ones, under half trace to an unresolved V gene in checked studies; the others have no known cause. V and J calls and clone size are given by that table; D and trimming were obtained from the DNA. Counted in this sample were 130,000 to 150,000 clones; 65% to 90% of them appeared once. The ten biggest clones cover under 3% of the sample.

This clone showed up just once. The target of this receptor is not known. Within one base of it there is no much larger clone, and no base qualities were kept. Measured from the cysteine to the phenylalanine, the CDR3 is 15 residues long. Only the CDR3 DNA is retained, 45 bases long and in frame from the first base. Ends trimmed: V by 3 bases, J by 6 bases; bases unmatched to a gene: 8. Per the germline V gene, SGHTA is the CDR1 and FQGTGA is the CDR2. Input material: PBMCs. The sequence was obtained from a young woman in good health and CMV-seronegative. The chain joins TRBV7-3 to TRBJ2-1, with 7 bases matching TRBD1. The DNA sequence is as follows: TGTGCCAGCAGCTTTCCGGGACAGACCGCCAATGAGCAGTTCTTC. Its translation is CASSFPGQTANEQFF.